This T cell receptor beta chain derives from a study of OX40 agonist ivuxolimab in advanced cancers. Study background: Of mixed ages from 23 to 79 and averaging roughly 66 years, the group was 65% to 85% male. Anti-PD-1, anti-PD-L1 or anti-CTLA-4 therapy given earlier was allowed, and 40% had some.

A single count supports this clone. Method: immunoSEQ multiplex PCR; TCRdb's copy keeps in-frame clones and lacks some. Of approximately 38,000 clones detected, roughly 82% appear once; the ten largest clones hold approximately 21%. V was shortened by 4 bases and J by 5 bases, with 14 bases between the two germline ends. This CDR3 spans 15 amino acids. Germline CDR1 and CDR2: SGHVS and FQNEAQ. Source: CD4+ or CD8+ T cells sorted from blood, taken in a trial of the OX40 agonist ivuxolimab. The TCR comes from an adult with an advanced solid tumor such as melanoma, head and neck, liver or kidney cancer. This chain links TRBV7-8 with TRBJ2-2; D remains ambiguous. This CDR3 is CASSYRRVGTGELFF. In DNA form, the CDR3 reads TGTGCCAGCAGCTACCGAAGGGTTGGGACCGGGGAGCTGTTTTTT.